Listed below are T cell receptor beta chains from one sample, sequenced in a study of blood T cells in healthy people across ages. TCRdb passed the 5' RACE reads through MiXCR, listing each CDR3 protein once. Among 600,000 or so distinct CDR3 sequences listed, about 21% were seen once. The sequenced sample was blood. Every receptor here comes from a man in his 70s in good health. CDR3s include the opening cysteine and the closing phenylalanine or tryptophan. The D gene is left open where the match is weak. Size is omitted from some rows. Given values are once, few, many or a class for expanded clones.

d_call: -; v_call: TRBV2; j_call: TRBJ2-7; clone_size: -; cdr3_aa: CASSIETILTEQYF; cdr3_nt: TGTGCCAGCAGTATTGAGACTATCCTTACCGAGCAGTACTTC
d_call: -; v_call: TRBV6-5; j_call: TRBJ1-2; clone_size: -; cdr3_aa: CASSYSRDHYGYTF; cdr3_nt: TGTGCCAGCAGTTACTCACGGGATCACTATGGCTACACCTTC
d_call: TRBD1; v_call: TRBV12-3/TRBV12-4; j_call: TRBJ2-1; clone_size: few; cdr3_aa: CASSSHGGQGARNEQFF; cdr3_nt: TGTGCCAGCAGCTCTCATGGAGGACAGGGGGCGCGGAATGAGCAGTTCTTC
d_call: -; v_call: TRBV29-1; j_call: TRBJ1-1; clone_size: -; cdr3_aa: CSVGQPGAEAFF; cdr3_nt: TGCAGCGTTGGGCAGCCGGGAGCTGAAGCTTTCTTT
d_call: -; v_call: TRBV2; j_call: TRBJ1-5; clone_size: few; cdr3_aa: CASSGYNNQPRHF; cdr3_nt: TGTGCCAGCAGTGGCTACAACAATCAGCCCCGGCATTTT
d_call: -; v_call: TRBV20-1; j_call: TRBJ2-3; clone_size: few; cdr3_aa: CSARVGGDTQYF; cdr3_nt: TGCAGTGCCAGGGTTGGGGGAGATACGCAGTATTTT
d_call: -; v_call: TRBV18; j_call: TRBJ1-6; clone_size: few; cdr3_aa: CASSPPAGEYSPLHF; cdr3_nt: TGTGCCAGCTCACCACCCGCAGGGGAATATTCACCCCTCCACTTT
d_call: TRBD1; v_call: TRBV12-3/TRBV12-4; j_call: TRBJ2-5; clone_size: few; cdr3_aa: CASSLAGTGAETQYF; cdr3_nt: TGTGCCAGCAGCCTCGCTGGGACAGGGGCAGAGACCCAGTACTTC
d_call: TRBD2; v_call: TRBV12-3/TRBV12-4; j_call: TRBJ2-1; clone_size: -; cdr3_aa: CASRGGLAGGLGYEQFF; cdr3_nt: TGTGCCAGCAGGGGAGGACTAGCGGGAGGGTTGGGGTATGAGCAGTTCTTC
d_call: TRBD1; v_call: TRBV6-6; j_call: TRBJ2-2; clone_size: -; cdr3_aa: CATEDRGHTGELFF; cdr3_nt: TGTGCCACCGAGGACAGGGGACACACCGGGGAGCTGTTTTTT